These T cell receptor beta chains were read from a single sample in a study of control samples from healthy donors and cancer patients. The assay was immunoSEQ multiplex PCR, and TCRdb's table has in-frame clones only and misses some. This sample carries about 45,000 clones, around 75% of them seen once, and the ten largest clones take 17%. Source material: formalin-fixed, paraffin-embedded tissue. These receptors were taken from a male donor with melanoma. Each CDR3 is given with its conserved first and last residue. D genes are given only for firm matches. The size field is filled for only some rows; it gives once, few, many or a size class.

j_call	d_call	v_call	clone_size	cdr3_aa	cdr3_nt
TRBJ2-2	NA	TRBV12-5	few	CASGLAGSLGTGELFF	TGTGCTAGTGGTTTGGCCGGGAGCTTGGGCACCGGGGAGCTGTTTTTT
TRBJ1-2	TRBD1	TRBV2	NA	CASRGQGAYGYTF	TGTGCCAGCAGAGGACAGGGGGCCTATGGCTACACCTTC
TRBJ1-2	NA	TRBV10-2	NA	CASSEVAGLDYGYTF	TGCGCCAGCAGTGAGGTAGCAGGATTGGACTATGGCTACACCTTC
TRBJ2-1	NA	TRBV19	NA	CASSIDIGTGAYNEQFF	TGTGCCAGTAGTATAGATATCGGAACGGGAGCGTACAATGAGCAGTTCTTC
TRBJ1-4	TRBD1	TRBV29-1	NA	CSTKGQNEKLFF	TGCAGCACGAAGGGACAGAATGAAAAACTGTTTTTT
TRBJ1-6	TRBD1	TRBV7-6	NA	CASSPQLMGQGGSPLHF	TGTGCCAGCAGCCCCCAGTTGATGGGACAGGGGGGTTCACCCCTCCACTTT
TRBJ2-7	TRBD2	TRBV4-2	NA	CASRLAGGHSYEQYF	TGTGCCAGCAGGTTAGCGGGAGGCCACTCCTACGAGCAGTACTTC
TRBJ2-1	NA	TRBV19	NA	CASSIVADSPGQFF	TGTGCCAGTAGTATAGTGGCGGACTCGCCGGGGCAGTTCTTC
TRBJ1-1	NA	TRBV7-8	NA	CASSLLWGANTEAFF	TGTGCCAGCAGCCTACTCTGGGGAGCGAACACTGAAGCTTTCTTT
TRBJ2-1	TRBD2	TRBV5-1	NA	CASRPVAGGTYNEQFF	TGCGCCAGCAGACCCGTAGCGGGAGGTACCTACAATGAGCAGTTCTTC
TRBJ2-3	NA	TRBV18	NA	CASSPSGSTDTQYF	TGTGCCAGCTCACCCTCGGGGAGCACAGATACGCAGTATTTT
TRBJ2-7	NA	TRBV2	few	CASSGVDEGPYEQYF	TGTGCCAGCAGTGGGGTAGACGAAGGTCCCTACGAGCAGTACTTC
TRBJ1-5	NA	TRBV19	NA	CASSMRQGNSNQPQHF	TGTGCCAGTAGTATGAGGCAGGGAAATAGCAATCAGCCCCAGCATTTT
TRBJ2-3	NA	TRBV15	NA	CATSSRDSSTDTQYF	TGTGCCACCAGCAGCCGGGACTCCTCCACAGATACGCAGTATTTT
TRBJ2-3	TRBD2	TRBV6-2/TRBV6-3	NA	CASSKGLAGGSDTQYF	TGTGCCAGCAGCAAGGGTCTAGCGGGAGGCTCAGATACGCAGTATTTT
TRBJ1-4	NA	TRBV28	NA	CASSSQQTNEKLFF	TGTGCCAGCAGTTCACAGCAGACTAATGAAAAACTGTTTTTT
TRBJ2-5	NA	TRBV24-1	NA	CATRRSGGETQYF	TGTGCCACCAGACGTTCCGGGGGAGAGACCCAGTACTTC
TRBJ2-3	TRBD1	TRBV6-5	NA	CASSFDRASTDTQYF	TGTGCCAGCAGTTTCGACAGGGCAAGTACAGATACGCAGTATTTT
TRBJ2-3	NA	TRBV11-2	few	CASSLVGSASDTQYF	TGTGCCAGCAGCTTAGTCGGGAGTGCTTCCGATACGCAGTATTTT
TRBJ1-2	NA	TRBV28	NA	CASSGGANYGYTF	TGTGCCAGCAGTGGCGGAGCTAACTATGGCTACACCTTC
TRBJ2-3	TRBD1	TRBV5-5	NA	CASSLGQATDTQYF	TGTGCCAGCAGTTTAGGACAGGCCACAGATACGCAGTATTTT
TRBJ2-7	TRBD1	TRBV6-5	NA	CASSYPDRGWYEQYF	TGTGCCAGCAGTTACCCGGACAGGGGGTGGTACGAGCAGTACTTC
TRBJ1-6	NA	TRBV18	NA	CASSTNRAGGGLGSPLHF	TGTGCCAGCTCGACTAACAGGGCTGGAGGTGGTCTGGGTTCACCCCTCCACTTT
TRBJ1-2	TRBD1	TRBV7-9	NA	CASSLTGGHYGYTF	TGTGCCAGCAGCTTAACAGGGGGCCACTATGGCTACACCTTC
TRBJ1-2	NA	TRBV27	NA	CASRAGRSYGYTF	TGTGCCAGCAGGGCGGGCAGAAGCTATGGCTACACCTTC
TRBJ2-3	NA	TRBV7-2	few	CASSLKRGDTQYF	TGTGCCAGCAGCTTAAAGCGCGGGGATACGCAGTATTTT
TRBJ2-3	NA	TRBV27	NA	CASSSQGPDTQYF	TGTGCCAGCAGTTCACAGGGTCCAGATACGCAGTATTTT
TRBJ2-2	NA	TRBV7-3	NA	CASSLFGWTGELFF	TGTGCCAGCAGCTTATTCGGGTGGACCGGGGAGCTGTTTTTT
TRBJ2-1	TRBD2	TRBV4-2	NA	CASSQDRRLALGDEQFF	TGTGCCAGCAGCCAAGATCGGAGACTAGCGCTAGGGGATGAGCAGTTCTTC
TRBJ2-1	TRBD1	TRBV3-1/TRBV3-2	many	CASRRAGQGLYEQFF	TGTGCCAGCAGGCGCGCGGGACAGGGGCTTTATGAGCAGTTCTTC
TRBJ2-5	NA	TRBV2	NA	CASSVGLQETQYF	TGTGCCAGCAGTGTCGGCCTCCAAGAGACCCAGTACTTC
TRBJ1-1	TRBD1	TRBV18	NA	CASTGQDSFEAFF	TGTGCCAGCACCGGACAGGACTCATTTGAAGCTTTCTTT
TRBJ2-3	TRBD2	TRBV14	NA	CASSRAGGVADTQYF	TGTGCCAGCAGCCGAGCGGGGGGGGTTGCAGATACGCAGTATTTT
TRBJ2-7	NA	TRBV23-1	NA	CASSLSNLDLYEQYF	TGCGCCAGCAGTCTTTCTAATCTTGACCTCTACGAGCAGTACTTC
TRBJ2-3	NA	TRBV30	NA	CAWRADTQYF	TGTGCCTGGCGGGCTGATACGCAGTATTTT
TRBJ2-1	NA	TRBV7-3	NA	CASSLSWATPHEQFF	TGTGCCAGCAGCTTAAGTTGGGCGACACCTCATGAGCAGTTCTTC
TRBJ1-4	TRBD1	TRBV9	NA	CASSVATGDEKLFF	TGTGCCAGCAGCGTAGCCACAGGGGATGAAAAACTGTTTTTT
TRBJ2-1	NA	TRBV10-3	NA	CAMNNGTEQFF	TGTGCCATGAACAACGGGACAGAGCAGTTCTTC
TRBJ2-7	NA	TRBV28	NA	CASRPPGPGAYRSEQYF	TGTGCCAGCAGGCCACCCGGTCCAGGGGCTTATAGGAGCGAGCAGTACTTC
TRBJ2-5	NA	TRBV18	NA	CASSLPMETQYF	TGTGCCAGCTCACTCCCGATGGAGACCCAGTACTTC
TRBJ2-2	TRBD1	TRBV28	NA	CASRLQGRTGELFF	TGTGCCAGCAGACTACAGGGGAGAACCGGGGAGCTGTTTTTT
TRBJ1-2	TRBD1	TRBV9	NA	CASSVALGQGDHGYTF	TGTGCCAGCAGCGTAGCTCTCGGACAGGGGGACCATGGCTACACCTTC
TRBJ2-5	NA	TRBV20-1	NA	CSSRPFETQYF	TGCAGTTCTAGACCGTTCGAGACCCAGTACTTC
TRBJ2-1	NA	TRBV20-1	few	CNAGGGHEQFF	TGCAATGCCGGAGGGGGCCATGAGCAGTTCTTC
TRBJ1-2	NA	TRBV6-5	once	CASRPAGSGYGYTF	TGTGCCAGCAGGCCCGCAGGGTCTGGCTATGGCTACACCTTC
TRBJ2-7	NA	TRBV7-9	NA	CASSPRWGLRLYEQYF	TGTGCCAGCAGCCCCCGCTGGGGGCTAAGACTCTACGAGCAGTACTTC
TRBJ1-2	TRBD1	TRBV6-6	once	CASSYTEDREGYGYTF	TGTGCCAGCAGTTACACCGAGGACAGGGAGGGCTATGGCTACACCTTC
TRBJ2-5	NA	TRBV13	NA	CASSLGGAQETQYF	TGTGCCAGCAGCTTAGGTGGGGCTCAAGAGACCCAGTACTTC
TRBJ1-2	NA	TRBV29-1	once	CSVGVEGPSYTF	TGCAGCGTTGGGGTGGAGGGTCCGAGCTACACCTTC
TRBJ2-5	TRBD2	TRBV28	many	CASSFASGHLETQYF	TGTGCCAGCAGTTTCGCTAGCGGTCACCTAGAGACCCAGTACTTC